This T cell receptor beta chain came from a study of T cells in Graves' hyperthyroidism and ophthalmopathy. Each 10 ml fresh peripheral blood draw supplied the PBMCs. From RNA transcripts, TCR beta CDR3 regions were amplified. The primer set for the first-round RT-PCR of the TCR CDR3 was HTBI. TCRdb re-called the multiplex PCR reads through MiXCR, storing one row per CDR3 protein. This repertoire shows a few hundred thousand distinct CDR3 sequences, roughly 14% found once; its top ten account for 28%. CDR1 and CDR2 from the germline V gene are SGHVS and FNYEAQ. The V and J ends lost 1 base and 5 bases respectively, with 6 bases between them. CDR3 size: 12 residues.

The chain employs TRBV7-6 and TRBJ2-7; D uncertain. The receptor was isolated from a woman in her late teens or twenties with Graves' hyperthyroidism that later progressed to Graves' ophthalmopathy. Material for sequencing was blood. The CDR3, as DNA: TGTGCCAGCAGCTTAGTTTTCAACGAGCAGTACTTC. This sequence encodes CASSLVFNEQYF.